These 7 T cell receptor beta chains were all obtained from the same sample, sequenced in a study of cytotoxic CD8 clonotypes in ibrutinib-treated CLL. TCRdb's table, derived via immunoSEQ multiplex PCR, lists solely in-frame clones and lacks some. The table has 330,000 or so clones, 67% seen once. The source was PBMCs, collected after 36 months of ibrutinib treatment. The source of these receptors is a human donor with chronic lymphocytic leukemia.

This sequence joins TRBV5-8 and TRBJ1-2, with 8 nucleotides matching TRBD1. Looked up from germline, CDR1 is SGHTS and CDR2 is YDEGEE. V lost 0 bases and J lost 4; bases outside the gene matches: 5. This CDR3 spans 15 amino acids. This chain's CDR3 is CASSLGTGTGYGYTF. In DNA form, the CDR3 reads TGTGCCAGCAGCTTGGGGACCGGGACAGGCTATGGCTACACCTTC.

The chain combines TRBV7-8 with TRBJ1-3, with 11 nucleotides matching TRBD1. V lost 7 bases, J lost 1 base, and 12 bases stayed unmatched. In germline, CDR1 is SGHVS, CDR2 FQNEAQ. The CDR3 has 18 residues. CDR3 sequence reads: CASKADRGPSVSGNTIYF. CDR3 bases: TGTGCCAGCAAGGCGGACAGGGGGCCGAGTGTGTCTGGAAACACCATATATTTT.

This CDR3 is CASRSNLAGGPDEQFF. Here the CDR3 DNA reads TGTGCCAGCAGGTCTAATCTAGCGGGAGGGCCGGATGAGCAGTTCTTC. The J gene is TRBJ2-1, the V gene TRBV25-1; 12 nucleotides align to TRBD2. CDR3 length: 16 residues. Per the germline V gene, CDR1 is MGHDK and CDR2 is SYGVNS. V lost 6 bases and J lost 8; bases outside the gene matches: 11.

This chain connects TRBV7-9 to TRBJ2-7; 7 bases align to TRBD1. The CDR3 is 12 amino acids. The germline gives CDR1 SEHNR, CDR2 FQNEAQ (reference sequence). With V trimmed by 4 bases and J by 7 bases, 4 bases remained unmatched. This CDR3 is CASSSGQREQYF. CDR3 DNA sequence: TGTGCCAGCAGCTCGGGACAGAGGGAGCAGTACTTC.

This clone is labeled medium-sized. J is TRBJ1-2 and V is TRBV7-9; a possible D gene is TRBD1 (5 bases). Germline V gene lookup returns CDR1 SEHNR and CDR2 FQNEAQ (reference sequence). Trimming pared 1 base from V and 12 bases from J, leaving 9 bases between. The CDR3 is 11 amino acids. The CDR3 loop reads CASSLGGIDTF. CDR3 coding DNA: TGTGCCAGCAGCTTAGGGGGGATCGACACCTTC. The entire variable domain, with the rest obtained from reference TRBV7-9 and TRBJ1-2, is as follows: DTGVSQNPRHKITKRGQNVTFRCDPISEHNRLYWYRQTLGQGPEFLTYFQNEAQLEKSRLLSDRFSAERPKGSFSTLEIQRTEQGDSAMYLCASSLGGIDTFGSGTRLTVV.

V gene TRBV9 combines with J gene TRBJ2-5; D not certain. This CDR3 comprises 15 residues. Germline CDR1 SGDLS, CDR2 YYNGEE. V lost 0 bases to trimming and J lost 0 bases, with 9 bases between them. The CDR3 region is CASSVGFPYQETQYF. The DNA for the CDR3 is TGTGCCAGCAGCGTAGGGTTCCCGTACCAAGAGACCCAGTACTTC.

The rearrangement uses TRBV11-2 and TRBJ1-3; D not resolved. Germline assignment: CDR1 SGHAT and CDR2 FQNNGV. This CDR3 spans 12 amino acids. With 8 bases removed from V and 3 bases from J, the gap between germline ends came to 8 bases. The DNA of the CDR3 is TGTGCCAGCGGAGCGCTTGGAAACACCATATATTTT. It specifies CASGALGNTIYF.